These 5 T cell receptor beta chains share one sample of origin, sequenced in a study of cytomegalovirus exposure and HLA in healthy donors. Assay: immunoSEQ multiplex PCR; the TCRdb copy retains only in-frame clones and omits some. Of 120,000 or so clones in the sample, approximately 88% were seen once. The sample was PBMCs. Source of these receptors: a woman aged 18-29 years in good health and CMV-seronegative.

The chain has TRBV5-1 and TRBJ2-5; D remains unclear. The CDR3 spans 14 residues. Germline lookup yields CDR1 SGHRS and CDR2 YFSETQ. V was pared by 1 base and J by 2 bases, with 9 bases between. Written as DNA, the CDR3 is TGCGCCAGCAGCTTGCTGCCTCAGCAAGAGACCCAGTACTTC. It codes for CASSLLPQQETQYF. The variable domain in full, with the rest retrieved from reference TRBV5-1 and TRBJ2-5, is KAGVTQTPRYLIKTRGQQVTLSCSPISGHRSVSWYQQTPGQGLQFLFEYFSETQRNKGNFPGRFSGRQFSNSRSEMNVSTLELGDSALYLCASSLLPQQETQYFGPGTRLLVL.

For the CDR3, the DNA is TGTGCCAGCAGGAGGACCGGGACAGAGTCCTACAATGAGCAGTTCTTC. Its translation: CASRRTGTESYNEQFF. This chain connects TRBV5-4 to TRBJ2-1, with 7 bases matching TRBD1. J gave up 1 base and V 5 bases, and 9 bases lay outside the gene matches. Germline assignment: CDR1 SGHNT and CDR2 YYREEE (reference sequence). The CDR3 has 16 amino acids.

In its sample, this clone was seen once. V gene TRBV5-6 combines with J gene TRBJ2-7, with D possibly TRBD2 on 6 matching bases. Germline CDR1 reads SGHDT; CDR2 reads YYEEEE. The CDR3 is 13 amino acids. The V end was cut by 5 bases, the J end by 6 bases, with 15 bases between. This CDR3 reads CASRVGGRFEQYF. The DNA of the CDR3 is TGTGCCAGCAGGGTCGGGGGACGTTTCGAGCAGTACTTC.

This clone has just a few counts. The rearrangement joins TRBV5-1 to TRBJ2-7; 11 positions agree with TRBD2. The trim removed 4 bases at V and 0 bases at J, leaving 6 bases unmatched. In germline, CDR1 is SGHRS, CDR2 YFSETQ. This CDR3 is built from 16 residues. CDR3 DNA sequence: TGCGCCAGCAGCGGAAAACTAGCGGGAGCCTCCTACGAGCAGTACTTC. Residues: CASSGKLAGASYEQYF.

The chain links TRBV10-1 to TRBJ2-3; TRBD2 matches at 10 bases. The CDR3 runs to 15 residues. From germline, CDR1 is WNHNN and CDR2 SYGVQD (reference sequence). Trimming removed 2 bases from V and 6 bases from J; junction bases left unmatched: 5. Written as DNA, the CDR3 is TGCGCCAGCAGTGAGACCGGGACTAGCGACGATACGCAGTATTTT. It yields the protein CASSETGTSDDTQYF.